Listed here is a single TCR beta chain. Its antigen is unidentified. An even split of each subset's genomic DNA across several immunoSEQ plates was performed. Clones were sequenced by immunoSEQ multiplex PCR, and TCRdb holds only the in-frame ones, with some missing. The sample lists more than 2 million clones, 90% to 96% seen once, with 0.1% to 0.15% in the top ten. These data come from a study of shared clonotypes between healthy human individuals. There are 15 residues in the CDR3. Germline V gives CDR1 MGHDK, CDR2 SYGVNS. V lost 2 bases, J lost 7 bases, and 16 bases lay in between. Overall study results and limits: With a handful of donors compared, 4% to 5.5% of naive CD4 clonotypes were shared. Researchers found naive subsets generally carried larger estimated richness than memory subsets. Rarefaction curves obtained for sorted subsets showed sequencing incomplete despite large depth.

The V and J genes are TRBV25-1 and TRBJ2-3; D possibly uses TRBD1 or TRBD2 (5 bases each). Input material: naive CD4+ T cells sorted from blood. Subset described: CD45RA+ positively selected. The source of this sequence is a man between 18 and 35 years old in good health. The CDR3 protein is CASSEGWERGNTQYF. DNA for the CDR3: TGTGCCAGCAGTGAAGGATGGGAGAGGGGAAATACGCAGTATTTT.